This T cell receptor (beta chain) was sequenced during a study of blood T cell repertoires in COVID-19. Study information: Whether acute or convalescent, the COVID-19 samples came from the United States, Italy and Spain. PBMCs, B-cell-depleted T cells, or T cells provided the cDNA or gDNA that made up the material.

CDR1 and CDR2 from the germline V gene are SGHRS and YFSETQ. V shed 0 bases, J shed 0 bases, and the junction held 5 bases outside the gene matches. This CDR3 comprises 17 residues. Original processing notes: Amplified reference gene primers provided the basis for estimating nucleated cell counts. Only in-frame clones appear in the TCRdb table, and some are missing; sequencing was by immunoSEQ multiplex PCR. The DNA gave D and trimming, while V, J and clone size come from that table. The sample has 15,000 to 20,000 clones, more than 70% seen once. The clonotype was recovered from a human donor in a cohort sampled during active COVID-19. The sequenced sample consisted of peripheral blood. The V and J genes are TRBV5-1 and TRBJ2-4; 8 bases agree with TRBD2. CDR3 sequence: CASSLAPAGVAKNIQYF. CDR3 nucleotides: TGCGCCAGCAGCTTGGCCCCAGCGGGGGTAGCCAAAAACATTCAGTACTTC.